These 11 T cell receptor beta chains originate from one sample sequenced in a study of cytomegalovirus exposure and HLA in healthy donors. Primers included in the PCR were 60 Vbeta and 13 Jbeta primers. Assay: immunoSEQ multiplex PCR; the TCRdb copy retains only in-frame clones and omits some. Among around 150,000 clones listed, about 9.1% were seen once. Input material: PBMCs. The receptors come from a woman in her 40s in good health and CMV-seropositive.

The CDR3 here is CASSSRLGGASTDTQYF. CDR3 sequence (DNA): TGTGCCAGCAGCTCCAGGCTAGGGGGGGCGAGCACAGATACGCAGTATTTT. The chain is built from TRBV5-4 and TRBJ2-3, with D tentatively TRBD2 (7 bases). V was trimmed by 3 bases and J by 0 bases, leaving 17 bases between them. Germline V gives CDR1 SGHNT, CDR2 YYREEE (reference sequence). The CDR3 has 17 amino acids.

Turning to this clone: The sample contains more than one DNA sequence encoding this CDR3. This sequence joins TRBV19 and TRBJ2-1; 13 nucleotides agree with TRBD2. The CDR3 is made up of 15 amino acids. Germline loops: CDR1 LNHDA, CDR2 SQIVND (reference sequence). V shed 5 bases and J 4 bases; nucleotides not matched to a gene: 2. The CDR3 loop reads CASSRTSGGYNEQFF. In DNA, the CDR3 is TGTGCCAGTAGTCGGACTAGCGGGGGTTACAATGAGCAGTTCTTC.

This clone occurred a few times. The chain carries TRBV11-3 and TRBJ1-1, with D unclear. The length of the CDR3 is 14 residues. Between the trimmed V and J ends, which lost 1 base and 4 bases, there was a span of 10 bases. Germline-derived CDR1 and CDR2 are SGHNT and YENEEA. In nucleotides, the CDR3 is TGTGCCAGCAGCTTAGCGCAGGCGGGCACTGAAGCTTTCTTT. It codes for CASSLAQAGTEAFF.

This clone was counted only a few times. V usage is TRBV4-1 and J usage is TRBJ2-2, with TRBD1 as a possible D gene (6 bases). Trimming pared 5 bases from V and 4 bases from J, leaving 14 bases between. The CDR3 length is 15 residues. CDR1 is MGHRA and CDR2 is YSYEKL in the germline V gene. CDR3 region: CASSARDTSTGELFF. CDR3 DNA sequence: TGCGCCAGCAGCGCCCGGGACACTAGCACCGGGGAGCTGTTTTTT.

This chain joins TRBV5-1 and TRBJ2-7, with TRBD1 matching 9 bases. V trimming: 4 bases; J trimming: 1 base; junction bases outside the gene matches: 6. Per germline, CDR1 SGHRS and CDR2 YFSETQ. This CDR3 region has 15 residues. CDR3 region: CASSPGTGRSYEQYF. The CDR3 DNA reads TGCGCCAGCAGCCCCGGGACAGGGAGGTCCTACGAGCAGTACTTC.

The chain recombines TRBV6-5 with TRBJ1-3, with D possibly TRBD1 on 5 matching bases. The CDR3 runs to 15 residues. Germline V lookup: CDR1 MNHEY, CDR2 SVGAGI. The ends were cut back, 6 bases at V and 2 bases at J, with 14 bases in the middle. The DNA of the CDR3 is TGTGCCAGCAGCCTACGGGGGGTTCCTGGAAACACCATATATTTT. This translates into CASSLRGVPGNTIYF.

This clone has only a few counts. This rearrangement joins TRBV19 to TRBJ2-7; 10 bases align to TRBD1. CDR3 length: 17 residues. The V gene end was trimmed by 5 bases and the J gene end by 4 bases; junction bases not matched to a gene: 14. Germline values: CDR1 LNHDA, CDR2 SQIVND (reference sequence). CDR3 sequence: CASSAQIPGQGFYEQYF. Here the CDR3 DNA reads TGTGCCAGTAGTGCGCAGATCCCGGGACAGGGGTTTTACGAGCAGTACTTC.

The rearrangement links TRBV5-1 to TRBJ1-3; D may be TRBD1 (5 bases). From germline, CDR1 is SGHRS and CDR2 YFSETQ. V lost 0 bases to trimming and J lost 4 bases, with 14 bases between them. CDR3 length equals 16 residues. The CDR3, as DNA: TGCGCCAGCAGCTTGGTACCGGGGGGTTTAGGAAACACCATATATTTT. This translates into CASSLVPGGLGNTIYF.

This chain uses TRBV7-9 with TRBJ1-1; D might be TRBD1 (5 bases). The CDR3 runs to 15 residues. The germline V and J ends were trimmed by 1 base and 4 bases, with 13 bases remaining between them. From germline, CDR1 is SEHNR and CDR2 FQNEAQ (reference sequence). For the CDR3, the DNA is TGTGCCAGCAGCTTAGAGGGGACGGGGGGCACTGAAGCTTTCTTT. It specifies CASSLEGTGGTEAFF.

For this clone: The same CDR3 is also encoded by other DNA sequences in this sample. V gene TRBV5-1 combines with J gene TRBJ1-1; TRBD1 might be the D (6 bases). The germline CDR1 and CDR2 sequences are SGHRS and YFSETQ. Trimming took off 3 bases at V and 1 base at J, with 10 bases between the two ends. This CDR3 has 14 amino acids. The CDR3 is CASSSQGTNTEAFF. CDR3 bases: TGCGCCAGCAGCTCTCAGGGGACGAACACTGAAGCTTTCTTT.

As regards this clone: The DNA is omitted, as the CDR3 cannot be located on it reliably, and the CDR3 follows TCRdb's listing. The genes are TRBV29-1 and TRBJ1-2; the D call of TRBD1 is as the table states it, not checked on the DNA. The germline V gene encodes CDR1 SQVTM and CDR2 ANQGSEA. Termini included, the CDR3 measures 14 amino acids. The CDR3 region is CSVGPGQGEYGYTF.